Sequencing of this T cell receptor (beta chain) was carried out in a study of blood T cell repertoires in COVID-19. About the research overall: The analysed material was cDNA or gDNA that came from T cells, B-cell-depleted T cells, or PBMCs.

This clone appeared a single time. Original data processing: Amplification with reference gene primers provided the estimates of nucleated cell counts. Method: immunoSEQ multiplex PCR; TCRdb's copy keeps in-frame clones and lacks some. The DNA gave D and trimming, while V, J and clone size come from that table. The profile shows 350,000 to 450,000 clones, around 91% of them singletons. Per the germline V gene, CDR1 is MNHEY and CDR2 is SVGAGI. The V and J ends lost 2 bases and 4 bases, in that order; junction bases with no gene match: 8. This CDR3 contains 16 residues. The source of this sequence is a man under 40 who had recovered from COVID-19. The sequencing sample was made of PBMCs or T cells enriched from blood (not recorded which). The genes are TRBV6-5 and TRBJ2-1, with 7 bases that match TRBD1. As DNA, the CDR3 is TGTGCCAGCAGTTACATCTCGACAGGGATATACAATGAGCAGTTCTTC. This gives the protein CASSYISTGIYNEQFF.